These 29 T cell receptor beta chains were all obtained from the same sample, sequenced in a study of OX40 agonist ivuxolimab in advanced cancers. TCRdb keeps only in-frame clones here, not all; method: immunoSEQ multiplex PCR. The sample carries around 80,000 clones, roughly 84% recorded once. The sequences come from CD4+ or CD8+ T cells sorted from blood, collected in a trial of the OX40 agonist ivuxolimab. Receptors originate from an adult with an advanced solid tumor such as melanoma, head and neck, liver or kidney cancer.

This chain joins TRBV19 and TRBJ2-3; 11 bases match TRBD2. This CDR3 has 15 residues. The V gene end was trimmed by 3 bases and the J gene end by 3 bases; junction bases not matched to a gene: 2. The germline V gene encodes CDR1 LNHDA and CDR2 SQIVND (reference sequence). The CDR3 region is CASSMTSGKTDTQYF. In DNA, the CDR3 is TGTGCCAGTAGTATGACTAGCGGGAAAACAGATACGCAGTATTTT.

The gene calls are TRBV21-1 and TRBJ2-4; the D segment call TRBD2 is taken from the table without a DNA check. TRBV21-1 is a listed pseudogene. This CDR3 is 13 amino acids long. CDR3 in amino acids: CASSIGAKAGMYF. The CDR3 nucleotides are TGTGCCAGCAGCATCGGAGCGAAAGCCGGGATGTACTTC.

This clone has only a few counts. The rearrangement links TRBV7-3 to TRBJ2-7; D not resolved. V was cut by 0 bases and J by 4 bases, with 7 bases left in between. Germline CDR1 reads SGHTA; CDR2 reads FQGTGA. There are 13 residues in the CDR3. The CDR3 DNA is TGTGCCAGCAGCTTAACTCCTAGTTACGAGCAGTACTTC. Its protein is CASSLTPSYEQYF. Drawing the rest from reference TRBV7-3 and TRBJ2-7, the complete variable domain is GAGVSQTPSNKVTEKGKYVELRCDPISGHTALYWYRQSLGQGPEFLIYFQGTGAADDSGLPNDRFFAVRPEGSVSTLKIQRTERGDSAVYLCASSLTPSYEQYFGPGTRLTVT.

The chain uses TRBV18 and TRBJ1-1, with a weak D call TRBD1 (6 bases). V was trimmed by 6 bases and J by 1 base, leaving 12 bases between them. The CDR3 totals 14 residues. Germline loops: CDR1 KGHSH, CDR2 LQKENI. Here the CDR3 reads CASSFAQGNTEAFF. The CDR3 DNA is TGTGCCAGCTCCTTTGCACAGGGGAACACTGAAGCTTTCTTT.

J is TRBJ1-3 and V is TRBV5-1; tentative D call: TRBD1 (5 bases). Trimming left V 5 bases short and J 0 bases short, with 15 bases between. The CDR3 runs to 16 residues. The germline V gene encodes CDR1 SGHRS and CDR2 YFSETQ. CDR3 nucleotides: TGCGCCAGCAGACCTGCTGACAGATTCTCTGGAAACACCATATATTTT. Its protein is CASRPADRFSGNTIYF.

This rearrangement joins TRBV19 to TRBJ2-1; TRBD2 agrees at 7 bases. The CDR3 totals 16 residues. CDR1 and CDR2 (germline): LNHDA, SQIVND (reference sequence). Trimming at V came to 4 bases and at J to 0 bases, leaving 6 bases not matched to a gene. The CDR3: CASSKAGVSSYNEQFF. Here the CDR3 DNA reads TGTGCCAGTAGTAAGGCGGGGGTTAGCTCCTACAATGAGCAGTTCTTC.

This sequence joins TRBV9 and TRBJ2-5; 8 bases map to TRBD2. The end of the DNA aligns better with TRBJ2-7, so the J call may be wrong. The germline V gene has CDR1 SGDLS and CDR2 YYNGEE. The CDR3 sequence is 16 residues long. CDR3 amino acids: CASSVDASGSSYEQYF. DNA for the CDR3: TGTGCCAGCAGCGTAGATGCTAGCGGGTCTTCCTACGAGCAGTACTTC.

This chain connects TRBV27 to TRBJ2-5; 9 bases fit TRBD2. Per the germline V gene, CDR1 is MNHEY and CDR2 is SMNVEV (reference sequence). The CDR3 is 15 residues long. The V gene end was trimmed by 8 bases and the J gene end by 3 bases; junction bases not matched to a gene: 10. The chain's CDR3 is CASGRLAGEKETQYF. CDR3 coding DNA: TGTGCCAGCGGCCGGTTAGCGGGGGAAAAAGAGACCCAGTACTTC.

The rearrangement uses TRBV10-3 and TRBJ2-7; 9 nucleotides agree with TRBD1. The V gene's germline CDR1 is ENHRY and CDR2 SYGVKD. Germline trimming cut 10 bases from V and 6 bases from J; bases unmatched to any gene: 10. The CDR3 extends over 13 amino acids. The CDR3 DNA is TGTGCCACCTTGGGACAGGGCAAAGGCGAGCAGTACTTC. Translating it yields CATLGQGKGEQYF.

The V and J genes are TRBV23-1 and TRBJ2-2, with 7 bases lining up with TRBD2. TRBV23-1 is sorted into the ORF group, with uncertain function. Trimming cost V 8 bases and J 1 base; bases outside gene matches: 22. The CDR3 extends over 20 amino acids. CDR3 sequence (DNA): TGCGCCAGCGGCCGGGACGCCTGGGCTCGGACTAGAGGGAACACCGGGGAGCTGTTTTTT. It codes for CASGRDAWARTRGNTGELFF.

J is TRBJ1-6 and V is TRBV11-2; D call uncertain. This CDR3 contains 13 residues. Trimming left V 8 bases short and J 7 bases short, with 12 bases between. Germline lookup yields CDR1 SGHAT and CDR2 FQNNGV. CDR3 DNA: TGTGCCAGCCACAGACCCGGGAATTCACCCCTCCACTTT. It specifies CASHRPGNSPLHF.

Comments on this clone: One junction end disagrees with the germline gene, perhaps due to a read error. The rearrangement joins TRBV5-1 to TRBJ2-5, with D tentatively TRBD1 (5 bases). Germline lookup yields CDR1 SGHRS and CDR2 YFSETQ. The CDR3 length is 13 residues. CDR3 loop: CASSLSRVEAQYF. The CDR3 DNA reads as TGCGCCAGCAGCTTGAGCAGGGTAGAGGCCCAGTACTTC. Full variable domain (outside the CDR3, taken from reference TRBV5-1 and TRBJ2-5): KAGVTQTPRYLIKTRGQQVTLSCSPISGHRSVSWYQQTPGQGLQFLFEYFSETQRNKGNFPGRFSGRQFSNSRSEMNVSTLELGDSALYLCASSLSRVEAQYFGPGTRLLVL.

The chain recombines TRBV5-1 with TRBJ1-2; D gene uncertain. V was pared by 0 bases and J by 4 bases, with 7 bases between. This CDR3 spans 13 amino acids. Germline CDR1 is SGHRS and CDR2 is YFSETQ. Here the CDR3 reads CASSLVRSYGYTF. Here the CDR3 DNA reads TGCGCCAGCAGCTTGGTACGGAGCTATGGCTACACCTTC.

The V gene is TRBV27, the J gene TRBJ1-1; 8 bases line up with TRBD1. The CDR3 loop spans 15 amino acids. The V segment lost 10 bases and the J segment 1 base; nucleotides outside the gene matches: 11. From germline, CDR1 is MNHEY and CDR2 SMNVEV (reference sequence). The CDR3 loop reads CATRLQDRANTEAFF. CDR3 nucleotide sequence: TGTGCCACCAGGCTCCAGGACAGGGCGAACACTGAAGCTTTCTTT.

The V gene is TRBV27, the J gene TRBJ2-7, with D maybe TRBD1 (5 bases). This CDR3 is built from 14 residues. CDR1 and CDR2 (germline): MNHEY, SMNVEV (reference sequence). Trimming took 6 bases from V and 2 from J, leaving 14 bases between them. This chain's CDR3 is CASSLYRSPYEQYF. CDR3 sequence (DNA): TGTGCCAGCAGCTTGTACAGGTCTCCCTACGAGCAGTACTTC.

The gene calls are TRBV7-7 and TRBJ2-2; 12 bases agree with TRBD2. Germline trimming cut 2 bases from V and 6 bases from J; bases unmatched to any gene: 10. Germline-derived CDR1 and CDR2 are SSHAT and FNYEAQ (reference sequence). This CDR3 is 18 amino acids long. The CDR3 is CASSLRGPGTSGPGELFF. The CDR3 bases are TGTGCCAGCAGCTTAAGGGGCCCCGGGACTAGCGGGCCCGGGGAGCTGTTTTTT. The whole variable domain, filled in from reference TRBV7-7 and TRBJ2-2, reads GAGVSQSPRYKVTKRGQDVTLRCDPISSHATLYWYQQALGQGPEFLTYFNYEAQPDKSGLPSDRFSAERPEGSISTLTIQRTEQRDSAMYRCASSLRGPGTSGPGELFFGEGSRLTVL.

The chain is built from TRBV6-1 and TRBJ2-5; 13 bases are a match to TRBD2. V shed 6 bases, J shed 5 bases, and the junction held 6 bases outside the gene matches. CDR1 is MNHNS, CDR2 SASEGT, per germline. This CDR3 has 15 amino acids. The chain's CDR3 is CASRKLAGGPETQYF. The CDR3 DNA follows: TGTGCCAGCAGAAAACTAGCGGGGGGGCCGGAGACCCAGTACTTC.

This sequence joins TRBV5-1 and TRBJ2-5, with a tentative D call TRBD1 (6 bases). V was cut by 4 bases and J by 5 bases, with 15 bases left in between. CDR1 is SGHRS, CDR2 YFSETQ, per germline. The CDR3 has 14 amino acids. The CDR3 bases are TGCGCCAGCAGCACCGCTACAGGGCTTGAGACCCAGTACTTC. Its protein is CASSTATGLETQYF.

J is TRBJ1-1 and V is TRBV7-2, with D uncertain. CDR3 size: 14 residues. Germline V CDR1 and CDR2: SGHTA, FQGNSA. V shed 1 base and J shed 4 bases, with 10 bases lying between them. CDR3 sequence (DNA): TGTGCCAGCAGCTTAGGATTTAGTGGCACTGAAGCTTTCTTT. Translating gives CASSLGFSGTEAFF.

The rearrangement links TRBV28 to TRBJ1-1; no definite D call. The CDR3 is 15 residues long. Germline V gene lookup returns CDR1 MDHEN and CDR2 SYDVKM. V gave up 5 bases and J gave up 0 bases, with 13 bases separating them. Written as DNA, the CDR3 is TGTGCCAGCAGTCCTCCTGTCCGATTGAACACTGAAGCTTTCTTT. This encodes CASSPPVRLNTEAFF.

The CDR3 reads CASSQDITIAGNTIYF. The CDR3 DNA reads TGCGCCAGCAGCCAAGATATAACGATTGCTGGAAACACCATATATTTT. V usage is TRBV4-3 and J usage is TRBJ1-3; D unclear. Trimming pared 0 bases from V and 2 bases from J, leaving 11 bases between. The CDR3 runs to 16 residues. Germline loops: CDR1 LGHNA, CDR2 YSLEER.

The table lists this clone with a few counts. DNA for the CDR3: TGTGCCAGCAGCTTTGAGGTATCCTACGAGCAGTACGTC. It translates to CASSFEVSYEQYV. The chain has TRBV7-9 and TRBJ2-7; D is ambiguous. Germline CDR1 SEHNR, CDR2 FQNEAQ (reference sequence). Trimming took off 3 bases at V and 1 base at J, with 7 bases between the two ends. CDR3 length: 13 residues.

This chain uses TRBV15 with TRBJ1-1; D is possibly TRBD1 (6 bases). The CDR3 consists of 16 residues. The V and J ends lost 3 bases and 0 bases respectively, with 14 bases between them. In germline, CDR1 is LNHNV, CDR2 YYDKDF (reference sequence). Here the CDR3 DNA reads TGTGCCACCAGCAGGGAAAAACGGGGGCTGAACACTGAAGCTTTCTTT. Translating gives CATSREKRGLNTEAFF.

This clone was recorded only once. This chain uses TRBV7-6 with TRBJ2-1; tentatively, D is TRBD1 or TRBD2 (5 bases each). CDR3 size: 14 residues. Germline CDR1 and CDR2: SGHVS and FNYEAQ. Trimming stripped 8 bases from V and 5 bases from J, with 16 bases between. The CDR3 DNA reads TGTGCCAGCGCCTCCCAGTGGGGGAACAATGAGCAGTTCTTC. Protein product: CASASQWGNNEQFF.

The V call is TRBV6-6, the J call TRBJ1-1; D possibly corresponds to TRBD1 (5 bases). Between the trimmed V and J ends, which lost 2 bases and 5 bases, there was a span of 9 bases. This CDR3 has 13 amino acids. CDR1 is MNHNY and CDR2 is SVGAGI in the germline V gene (reference sequence). The CDR3 bases are TGTGCCAGCAGTTACGCCAGGGAAACTGAAGCTTTCTTT. Residues: CASSYARETEAFF.

This clone was picked up a small number of times. A junction end diverges from the germline sequence, so it may reflect a read error. This CDR3 is also generated by other DNA sequences in the sample. The chain couples TRBV7-2 to TRBJ1-5; D gene unclear. Per the germline V gene, CDR1 is SGHTA and CDR2 is FQGNSA. This CDR3 has 12 amino acids. The DNA for the CDR3 is TGTGCCAGCAGCTTGGGCAACCAGCCCCAGCATTTT. It is translated as CASSLGNQPQHF.

Here the CDR3 DNA reads TGTGCCAGCAGCTCCGGACAGGGGTTGACTCTGGGAAACACCATATATTTT. This sequence encodes CASSSGQGLTLGNTIYF. V usage is TRBV5-6 and J usage is TRBJ1-3; 9 bases fit TRBD1. The length of the CDR3 is 17 residues. J was trimmed by 4 bases and V by 3 bases; bases with no gene match: 11. Germline CDR1 reads SGHDT; CDR2 reads YYEEEE.

This chain connects TRBV28 to TRBJ1-2; D uncertain. The V end lost 4 bases, the J end lost 4 bases, and 4 bases lay between the germline ends. The CDR3 has 11 residues. The germline V gene has CDR1 MDHEN and CDR2 SYDVKM. CDR3 DNA: TGTGCCAGCAGTTCCCTCTATGGCTACACCTTC. Amino acid sequence: CASSSLYGYTF.

The V and J genes are TRBV18 and TRBJ1-1, with 10 bases lining up with TRBD1. CDR1 and CDR2 (germline): KGHSH, LQKENI. CDR3 length: 15 residues. The J segment lost 0 bases and the V segment lost 5 bases, leaving 3 bases of the junction unmatched. This CDR3 is CASSGDRGVNTEAFF. CDR3 in DNA: TGTGCCAGCTCAGGGGACAGGGGAGTGAACACTGAAGCTTTCTTT.